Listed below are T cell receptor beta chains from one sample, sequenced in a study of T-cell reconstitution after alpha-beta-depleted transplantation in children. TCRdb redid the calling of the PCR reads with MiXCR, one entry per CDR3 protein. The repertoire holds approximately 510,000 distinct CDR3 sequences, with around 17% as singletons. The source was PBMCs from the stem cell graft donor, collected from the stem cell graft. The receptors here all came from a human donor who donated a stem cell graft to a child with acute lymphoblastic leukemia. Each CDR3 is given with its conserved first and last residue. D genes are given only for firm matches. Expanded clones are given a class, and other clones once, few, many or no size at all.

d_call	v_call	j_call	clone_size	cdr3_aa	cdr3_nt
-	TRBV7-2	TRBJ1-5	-	CATRKYGRGGPQHF	TGTGCCACCAGGAAATACGGACGTGGAGGTCCCCAGCATTTT
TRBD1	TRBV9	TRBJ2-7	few	CASSVAGQATEQYF	TGTGCCAGCAGCGTAGCCGGACAGGCTACCGAGCAGTACTTC
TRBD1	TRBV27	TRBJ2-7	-	CASSFSAGTGAYEQYF	TGTGCCAGCAGTTTCTCCGCCGGGACAGGGGCCTACGAGCAGTACTTC
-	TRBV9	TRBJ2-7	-	CASSVGAGLEQYF	TGTGCCAGCAGCGTAGGTGCGGGACTCGAGCAGTACTTC
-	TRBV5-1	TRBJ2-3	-	CASSLATTITDTQYF	TGCGCCAGCAGCTTGGCTACAACCATCACAGATACGCAGTATTTT
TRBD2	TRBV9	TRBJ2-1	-	CASSVGGLASGRGDEQFF	TGTGCCAGCAGCGTAGGAGGATTGGCTAGCGGGAGGGGGGATGAGCAGTTCTTC
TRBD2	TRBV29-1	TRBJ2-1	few	CSVGLAGATEQFF	TGCAGCGTGGGACTAGCGGGAGCAACTGAGCAGTTCTTC
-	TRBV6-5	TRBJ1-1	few	CASSYSKMGNTEAFF	TGTGCCAGCAGTTACTCGAAAATGGGTAACACTGAAGCTTTCTTT
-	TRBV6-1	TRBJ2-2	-	CASRSGTNTGELFF	TGTGCCAGCAGAAGCGGTACTAACACCGGGGAGCTGTTTTTT
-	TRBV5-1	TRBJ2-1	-	CASSLWDLKSNEQFF	TGCGCCAGCAGCCTATGGGACTTGAAGAGCAATGAGCAGTTCTTC
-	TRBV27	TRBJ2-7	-	CASSLSSGLGYEQYF	TGTGCCAGCAGTTTATCGTCCGGATTGGGCTACGAGCAGTACTTC
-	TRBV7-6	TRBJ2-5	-	CASSPENGTPLESQYF	TGTGCCAGCAGTCCGGAGAATGGGACTCCCCTAGAGAGCCAGTACTTC
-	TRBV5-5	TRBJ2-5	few	CASSPEAHLGETQYF	TGTGCCAGCAGCCCGGAAGCCCACCTGGGGGAGACCCAGTACTTC
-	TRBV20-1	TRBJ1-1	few	CSARDFGPRGSEAFF	TGCAGTGCTAGAGATTTCGGACCGAGAGGATCTGAAGCTTTCTTT
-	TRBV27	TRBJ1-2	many	CASSSFFRDIYGYTF	TGTGCCAGCAGTTCATTCTTCCGGGACATCTATGGCTACACCTTC
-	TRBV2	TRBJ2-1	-	CASKFGPANIYNEQFF	TGTGCCAGCAAGTTCGGGCCAGCGAATATTTACAATGAGCAGTTCTTC